This is a list of T cell receptor beta chains from one sample in a study of blood T cell repertoires in COVID-19. Data came from immunoSEQ multiplex PCR; TCRdb stores just in-frame clones and leaves some out. The sample contains approximately 270,000 clones, roughly nine tenths of which appear only once. Sample: peripheral blood. The source is a young man with active or convalescent COVID-19. The CDR3 runs from the conserved cysteine through the conserved F or W. A D gene is named only where the DNA matches it firmly. Expanded clones are given a class, and other clones once, few, many or no size at all.

>TRBJ2-7|TRBV4-2|TRBD2|few
CASSKTSGRPPYEQYF
TGTGCCAGCAGCAAGACTAGCGGGAGGCCGCCCTACGAGCAGTACTTC
>TRBJ1-3|TRBV6-1|TRBD1|.
CASSELVGQGRRNTIYF
TGTGCCAGCAGTGAATTAGTGGGACAGGGTCGAAGAAACACCATATATTTT
>TRBJ1-1|TRBV12-3/TRBV12-4|.|few
CASSFGQRTEAFF
TGTGCCAGCAGTTTTGGTCAGCGGACTGAAGCTTTCTTT
>TRBJ2-7|TRBV7-2|.|.
CASSLVARESAEQYF
TGTGCCAGCAGCTTAGTCGCCAGGGAATCAGCCGAGCAGTACTTC
>TRBJ1-1|TRBV5-6|.|.
CASKPTGVNTEAFF
TGTGCCAGCAAACCGACAGGCGTTAACACTGAAGCTTTCTTT
>TRBJ2-1|TRBV9|TRBD2|.
CASSPWTSGTGNEQFF
TGTGCCAGCAGTCCTTGGACTAGCGGGACCGGAAATGAGCAGTTCTTC
>TRBJ2-3|TRBV10-2|.|.
CASLTTTTGDTQYF
TGCGCCAGCCTGACTACCACGACAGGAGATACGCAGTATTTT
>TRBJ2-7|TRBV5-5|TRBD2|.
CASSLEDTGLAGFHEQYF
TGTGCCAGCAGCTTGGAAGATACGGGACTAGCGGGTTTCCACGAGCAGTACTTC
>TRBJ2-1|TRBV6-5|TRBD2|.
CASSREGLIYNEQFF
TGTGCCAGCAGTCGGGAGGGCCTTATCTACAATGAGCAGTTCTTC
>TRBJ2-1|TRBV19|.|.
CASSSFGSSYNEQFF
TGTGCCAGTAGTTCTTTCGGGAGCTCCTACAATGAGCAGTTCTTC
>TRBJ1-4|TRBV12-5|.|.
CASGLVRGDSFNEKLFF
TGTGCTAGTGGTTTGGTACGAGGGGACTCCTTTAATGAAAAACTGTTTTTT
>TRBJ2-1|TRBV7-2|.|.
CASSSTLAGGNNEQFF
TGTGCCAGCAGCTCCACCCTAGCCGGAGGTAATAATGAGCAGTTCTTC
>TRBJ1-4|TRBV6-6|.|once
CASSSTGSRSNEKLFF
TGTGCCAGCAGTTCCACAGGGTCCAGGTCTAATGAAAAACTGTTTTTT
>TRBJ2-7|TRBV2|TRBD1|.
CASSPDGTGGVQYF
TGTGCCAGCAGCCCAGATGGGACAGGTGGTGTGCAGTACTTC
>TRBJ2-3|TRBV28|TRBD2|.
CASRAPGLAATDTQYF
TGTGCCAGCAGAGCACCGGGACTAGCGGCCACAGATACGCAGTATTTT
>TRBJ2-1|TRBV29-1|.|.
CSVIPETLGRQFF
TGCAGCGTTATACCGGAGACACTAGGTCGGCAGTTCTTC
>TRBJ2-1|TRBV6-9|.|once
CASSYPPSFF
TGTGCCAGCAGTTATCCCCCTTCGTTCTTC
>TRBJ1-3|TRBV9|.|.
CASSSQASGNTIYF
TGTGCCAGCAGCTCACAGGCCTCTGGAAACACCATATATTTT
>TRBJ2-7|TRBV6-5|.|few
CASSSLARGSDEQYF
TGTGCCAGCAGCAGCCTCGCTCGGGGGTCCGACGAGCAGTACTTC
>TRBJ1-1|TRBV27|.|.
CASSLPGQNTEAFF
TGTGCCAGCAGTTTGCCGGGACAGAACACTGAAGCTTTCTTT
>TRBJ2-2|TRBV3-1/TRBV3-2|.|.
CASSRRETGELFF
TGTGCCAGCAGCCGGAGGGAGACCGGGGAGCTGTTTTTT
>TRBJ2-1|TRBV18|TRBD1|.
CASSPSPGQVNNEQFF
TGTGCCAGCTCACCGTCTCCGGGACAGGTAAACAATGAGCAGTTCTTC
>TRBJ1-5|TRBV21-1|.|.
CASSEDREIQPQHF
TGTGCCAGCAGCGAGGACAGGGAAATTCAGCCCCAGCATTTT
>TRBJ2-1|TRBV2|.|many
CASRYSRVYNEQFF
TGTGCCAGCAGGTATAGTCGAGTCTACAATGAGCAGTTCTTC
>TRBJ2-1|TRBV4-3|TRBD1|.
CASSQLGTGVNEQFF
TGCGCCAGCAGCCAACTGGGAACAGGGGTGAATGAGCAGTTCTTC
>TRBJ1-4|TRBV5-1|.|.
CASSSGFSNEKLFF
TGCGCCAGCAGCTCCGGGTTCTCTAATGAAAAACTGTTTTTT
>TRBJ2-1|TRBV19|TRBD2|.
CASSIDSGGAFDEQFF
TGTGCCAGTAGTATAGATAGCGGGGGGGCCTTCGATGAGCAGTTCTTC
>TRBJ2-7|TRBV19|.|.
CASSISGTRYEQYF
TGTGCCAGTAGTATATCGGGGACTCGCTACGAGCAGTACTTC
>TRBJ1-2|TRBV28|.|few
CASSLGGANYGYTF
TGTGCCAGCAGTTTAGGAGGGGCTAACTATGGCTACACCTTC
>TRBJ1-5|TRBV27|.|.
CASSGVGNQPQHF
TGTGCCAGCTCAGGGGTAGGCAATCAGCCCCAGCATTTT
>TRBJ2-1|TRBV19|TRBD1|.
CASSRQGGYNEQFF
TGTGCCAGTAGTAGACAGGGGGGCTACAATGAGCAGTTCTTC
>TRBJ2-7|TRBV28|TRBD2|once
CASIGASGTYEQYF
TGTGCCAGCATAGGAGCTAGCGGGACCTACGAGCAGTACTTC
>TRBJ2-2|TRBV7-9|TRBD1|few
CASSYRDSFLTGELFF
TGTGCCAGCAGCTACCGGGACAGTTTCCTTACCGGGGAGCTGTTTTTT
>TRBJ2-5|TRBV7-6|TRBD2|.
CASSLGAGGPQETQYF
TGTGCCAGCAGCTTAGGTGCGGGGGGTCCTCAAGAGACCCAGTACTTC
>TRBJ2-7|TRBV7-6|.|.
CASSLALPPGDEQYF
TGTGCCAGCAGCTTAGCGCTGCCCCCGGGGGACGAGCAGTACTTC
>TRBJ2-5|TRBV11-3|.|.
CASSAGTAETQYF
TGTGCCAGCAGCGCTGGGACTGCGGAAACCCAGTACTTC
>TRBJ2-7|TRBV14|TRBD1|.
CASSHRDSEADEQYF
TGTGCCAGCAGCCATAGGGACAGCGAAGCGGACGAGCAGTACTTC
>TRBJ2-1|TRBV28|.|.
CASSSQGSDKYNEQFF
TGTGCCAGCAGTTCCCAGGGGAGCGACAAATACAATGAGCAGTTCTTC
>TRBJ1-2|TRBV7-9|TRBD1|few
CASSSGQGANYGYTF
TGTGCCAGCAGCTCGGGACAGGGGGCTAACTATGGCTACACCTTC
>TRBJ2-1|TRBV7-3|.|.
CASSFGLAGEQFF
TGTGCCAGCAGCTTCGGCCTTGCGGGTGAGCAGTTCTTC
>TRBJ2-7|TRBV11-2|.|.
CASSLGGTSYEQYF
TGTGCCAGCAGCTTGGGGGGAACCAGCTACGAGCAGTACTTC
>TRBJ1-2|TRBV5-1|TRBD1|.
CASSPDRGNYGYTF
TGCGCCAGCAGCCCGGACAGGGGAAACTATGGCTACACCTTC
>TRBJ1-1|TRBV30|.|.
CAWSVAGWTEAFF
TGTGCCTGGAGTGTAGCAGGGTGGACTGAAGCTTTCTTT
>TRBJ1-1|TRBV7-9|.|once
CASSSSRDGTEAFF
TGTGCCAGCAGCTCATCCAGGGATGGCACTGAAGCTTTCTTT
>TRBJ1-2|TRBV6-5|.|few
CASSTDRNGGYTF
TGTGCCAGCAGTACCGACAGGAACGGGGGCTACACCTTC
>TRBJ2-5|TRBV6-2/TRBV6-3|.|.
CASSYVPEETQYF
TGTGCCAGCAGTTACGTACCGGAAGAGACCCAGTACTTC
>TRBJ2-7|TRBV6-6|TRBD1|.
CATSRGRLSHEQYF
TGTGCCACTTCCAGGGGGCGTCTTTCTCACGAGCAGTACTTC
>TRBJ2-1|TRBV15|TRBD2|.
CATSRRLAGVARNEQFF
TGTGCCACCAGCAGGCGACTAGCGGGAGTTGCGCGGAATGAGCAGTTCTTC
>TRBJ2-1|TRBV6-5|.|.
CASRASGTPYNEQFF
TGTGCCAGCCGAGCTTCCGGGACACCCTACAATGAGCAGTTCTTC
>TRBJ2-1|TRBV6-4|.|medium-sized
CASSDTGQSSYNEQFF
TGTGCCAGCAGTGACACAGGACAGAGCTCCTACAATGAGCAGTTCTTC
>TRBJ2-7|TRBV28|TRBD2|.
CASSSQREVSEKTYYEQYF
TGTGCCAGCAGTTCTCAGCGGGAGGTATCTGAGAAAACCTACTACGAGCAGTACTTC
>TRBJ2-5|TRBV7-8|.|.
CASSSGQETQYF
TGTGCCAGCAGCTCAGGACAAGAGACCCAGTACTTC
>TRBJ2-5|TRBV25-1|.|.
CASSEPSGMSETQYF
TGTGCCAGCAGTGAACCCTCGGGGATGTCGGAGACCCAGTACTTC
>TRBJ1-5|TRBV3-1/TRBV3-2|.|.
CASSQDRVGQPQHF
TGTGCCAGCAGCCAAGACAGGGTAGGTCAGCCCCAGCATTTT
>TRBJ2-3|TRBV7-3|TRBD2|.
CASSLGGTSGDTQYF
TGTGCCAGCAGCTTAGGGGGGACTAGCGGGGATACGCAGTATTTT
>TRBJ2-7|TRBV29-1|TRBD1|.
CSVGDRGYEQYF
TGCAGCGTTGGGGACAGGGGGTACGAGCAGTACTTC
>TRBJ2-1|TRBV19|TRBD2|.
CASSKMASGSVWNEQFF
TGTGCCAGTAGTAAGATGGCTAGCGGGAGTGTTTGGAATGAGCAGTTCTTC
>TRBJ2-1|TRBV7-2|.|.
CASSLFVGGPDEQFF
TGTGCCAGCAGCTTATTTGTGGGGGGGCCGGATGAGCAGTTCTTC